The subject of this entry is one T cell receptor (beta chain). This specimen belongs to a study of T cells in localized non-small cell lung cancer. The data were produced by immunoSEQ multiplex PCR, yet TCRdb's version contains in-frame clones alone and is incomplete. The data contain some 22,000 clones, 70% to 85% of them singletons. Germline V lookup: CDR1 MNHEY, CDR2 SMNVEV (reference sequence). Trimming removed 2 bases from V and 3 bases from J, with 14 bases in between. The CDR3 covers 16 residues. The sequencing here drew on peripheral blood, taken before any cancer treatment. The chain is built from TRBV27 and TRBJ2-4, with D perhaps matching TRBD2 (5 bases). This TCR was sampled from a man aged 35-75 years with stage I lung adenocarcinoma. As DNA, the CDR3 is TGTGCCAGCAGTTTAGACTCCCTGGGAGTCAAAAACATTCAGTACTTC. It specifies CASSLDSLGVKNIQYF.